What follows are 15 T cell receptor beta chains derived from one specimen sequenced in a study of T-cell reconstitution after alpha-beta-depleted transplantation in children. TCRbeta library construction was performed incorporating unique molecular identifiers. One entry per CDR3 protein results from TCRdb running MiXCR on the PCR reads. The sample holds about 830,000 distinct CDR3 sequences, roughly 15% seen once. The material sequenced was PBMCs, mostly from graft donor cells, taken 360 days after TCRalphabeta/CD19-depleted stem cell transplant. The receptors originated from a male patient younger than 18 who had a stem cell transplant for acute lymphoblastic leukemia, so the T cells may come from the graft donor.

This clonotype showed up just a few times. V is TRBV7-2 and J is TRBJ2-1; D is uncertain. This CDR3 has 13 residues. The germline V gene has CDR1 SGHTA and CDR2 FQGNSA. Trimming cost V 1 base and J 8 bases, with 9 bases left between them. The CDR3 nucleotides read TGTGCCAGCAGCTTAGGACGGCACGATGAGCAGTTCTTC. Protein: CASSLGRHDEQFF.

The CDR3 region has the DNA TGTGCCAGCAGCCAAGTTCGGCAGGGGGCGATGGAGACCCAGTACTTC. This gives the protein CASSQVRQGAMETQYF. The chain combines TRBV4-2 with TRBJ2-5, with 8 bases fitting TRBD1. J was trimmed by 5 bases and V by 1 base; bases with no gene match: 9. The CDR3 extends over 16 amino acids. Per the germline V gene, CDR1 is LGHNA and CDR2 is YNFKEQ.

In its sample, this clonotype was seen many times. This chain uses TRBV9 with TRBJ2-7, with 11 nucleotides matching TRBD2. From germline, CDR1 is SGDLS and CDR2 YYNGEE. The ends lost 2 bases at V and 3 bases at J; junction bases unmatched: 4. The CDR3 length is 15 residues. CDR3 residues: CASSVGTSGNYEQYF. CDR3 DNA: TGTGCCAGCAGCGTCGGGACTAGCGGAAACTACGAGCAGTACTTC.

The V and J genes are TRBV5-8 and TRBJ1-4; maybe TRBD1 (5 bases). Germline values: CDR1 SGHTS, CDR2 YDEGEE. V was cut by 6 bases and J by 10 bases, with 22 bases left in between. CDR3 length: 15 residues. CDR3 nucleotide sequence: TGTGCCAGCATGGACCGCCCCCGGTCCGGGGGAAAACTGTTTTTT. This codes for CASMDRPRSGGKLFF. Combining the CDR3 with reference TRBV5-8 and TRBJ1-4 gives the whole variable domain EAGVTQSPTHLIKTRGQQATLRCSPISGHTSVYWYQQALGLGLQFLLWYDEGEERNRGNFPPRFSGRQFPNYSSELNVNALELEDSALYLCASMDRPRSGGKLFFGSGTQLSVL.

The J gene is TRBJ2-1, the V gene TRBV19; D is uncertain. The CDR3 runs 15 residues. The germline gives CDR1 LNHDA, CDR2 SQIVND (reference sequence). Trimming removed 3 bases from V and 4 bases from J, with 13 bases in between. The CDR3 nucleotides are TGTGCCAGTAGTATTCGTAGGACGGTTTACAATGAGCAGTTCTTC. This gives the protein CASSIRRTVYNEQFF.

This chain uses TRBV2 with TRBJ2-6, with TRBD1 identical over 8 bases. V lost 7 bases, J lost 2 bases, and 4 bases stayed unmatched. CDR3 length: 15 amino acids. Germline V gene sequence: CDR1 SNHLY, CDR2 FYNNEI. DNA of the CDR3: TGTGCCAGCACCCTACAGGGGGCTGGGGCCAACGTCCTGACTTTC. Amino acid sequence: CASTLQGAGANVLTF. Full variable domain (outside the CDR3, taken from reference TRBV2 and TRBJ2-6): EPEVTQTPSHQVTQMGQEVILRCVPISNHLYFYWYRQILGQKVEFLVSFYNNEISEKSEIFDDQFSVERPDGSNFTLKIRSTKLEDSAMYFCASTLQGAGANVLTFGAGSRLTVL.

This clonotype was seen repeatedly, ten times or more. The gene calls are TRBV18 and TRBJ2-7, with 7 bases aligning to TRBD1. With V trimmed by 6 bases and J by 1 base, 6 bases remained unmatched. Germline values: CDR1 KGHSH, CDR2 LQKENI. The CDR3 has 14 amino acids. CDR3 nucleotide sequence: TGTGCCAGCTCCTGGACAGGCCAATCCTACGAGCAGTACTTC. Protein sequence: CASSWTGQSYEQYF.

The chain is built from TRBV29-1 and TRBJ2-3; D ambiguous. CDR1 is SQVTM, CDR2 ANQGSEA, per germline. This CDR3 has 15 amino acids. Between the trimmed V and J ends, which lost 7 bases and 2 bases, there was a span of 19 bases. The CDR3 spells CSARASGVSTDTQYF. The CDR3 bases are TGCAGCGCCAGAGCCTCAGGTGTCTCCACAGATACGCAGTATTTT.

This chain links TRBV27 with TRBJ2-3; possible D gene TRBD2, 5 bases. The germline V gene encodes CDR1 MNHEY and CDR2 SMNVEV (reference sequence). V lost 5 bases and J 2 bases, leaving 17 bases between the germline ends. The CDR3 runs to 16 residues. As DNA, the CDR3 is TGTGCCAGCAGTCCCGAGGACTGGCGAGTCACAGATACGCAGTATTTT. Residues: CASSPEDWRVTDTQYF.

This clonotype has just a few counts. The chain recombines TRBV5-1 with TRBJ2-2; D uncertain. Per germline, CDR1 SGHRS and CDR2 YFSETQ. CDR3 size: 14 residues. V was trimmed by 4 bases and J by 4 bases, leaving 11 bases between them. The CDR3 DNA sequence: TGCGCCAGCAGCCTTCTGACGGGCACCGGGGAGCTGTTTTTT. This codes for CASSLLTGTGELFF.

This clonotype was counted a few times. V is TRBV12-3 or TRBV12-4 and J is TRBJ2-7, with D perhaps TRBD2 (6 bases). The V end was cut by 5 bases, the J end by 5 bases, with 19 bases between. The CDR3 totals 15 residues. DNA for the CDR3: TGTGCCAGCAGTAGAGGACGGGGACTCTTCGACGAGCAGTACTTC. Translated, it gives CASSRGRGLFDEQYF.

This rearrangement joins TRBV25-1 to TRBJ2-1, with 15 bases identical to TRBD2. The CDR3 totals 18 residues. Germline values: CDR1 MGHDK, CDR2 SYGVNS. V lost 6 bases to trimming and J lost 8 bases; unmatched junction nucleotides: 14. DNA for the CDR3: TGTGCCAGCAGCCCCGGGTGGGGACTAGCGGGAGGAAGGGATGAGCAGTTCTTC. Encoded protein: CASSPGWGLAGGRDEQFF.

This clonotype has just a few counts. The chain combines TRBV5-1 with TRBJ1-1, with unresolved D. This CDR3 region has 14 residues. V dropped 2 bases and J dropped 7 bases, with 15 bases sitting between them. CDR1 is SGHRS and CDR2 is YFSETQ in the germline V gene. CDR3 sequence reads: CASSFEGGSSEAFF. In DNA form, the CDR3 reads TGCGCCAGCAGCTTTGAGGGTGGGTCCAGTGAAGCTTTCTTT.

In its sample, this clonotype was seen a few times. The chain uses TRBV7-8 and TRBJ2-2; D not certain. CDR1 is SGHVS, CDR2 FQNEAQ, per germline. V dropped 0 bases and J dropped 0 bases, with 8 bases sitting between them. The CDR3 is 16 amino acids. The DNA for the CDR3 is TGTGCCAGCAGCTTAGCTTCGGGCGCGAACACCGGGGAGCTGTTTTTT. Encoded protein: CASSLASGANTGELFF.

Here the CDR3 DNA reads TGTGCCAGCTCACCTGACCGCGGGGGCTCTAGTATTGATGAGCAGTTCTTC. This translates into CASSPDRGGSSIDEQFF. The chain carries TRBV18 and TRBJ2-1, with a weak D call TRBD2 (7 bases). Trimming shortened V by 3 bases and J by 8 bases, and 23 bases separated the two germline ends. CDR1 KGHSH and CDR2 LQKENI come from the germline V gene. This CDR3 region has 17 residues.